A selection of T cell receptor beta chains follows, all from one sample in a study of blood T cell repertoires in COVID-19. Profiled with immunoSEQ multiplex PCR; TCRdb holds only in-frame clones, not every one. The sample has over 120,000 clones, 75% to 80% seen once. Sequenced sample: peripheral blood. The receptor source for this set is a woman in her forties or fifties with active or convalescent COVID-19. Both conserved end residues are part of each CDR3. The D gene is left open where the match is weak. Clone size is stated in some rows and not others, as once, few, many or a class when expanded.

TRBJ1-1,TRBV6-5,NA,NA,CASSHPLRGNTEAFF,TGTGCCAGCAGCCACCCCCTCAGGGGGAACACTGAAGCTTTCTTT
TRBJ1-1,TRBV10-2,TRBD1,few,CASTRQGWGGAEAFF,TGCGCCAGCACCCGACAGGGGTGGGGGGGGGCTGAAGCTTTCTTT
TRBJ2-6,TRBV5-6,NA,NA,CASSLYGGGRANVLTF,TGTGCCAGCAGCTTGTACGGGGGTGGTAGGGCCAACGTCCTGACTTTC
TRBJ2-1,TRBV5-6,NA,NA,CASSYHLSALSYNEQFF,TGTGCCAGCAGCTATCATCTAAGCGCGCTCTCCTACAATGAGCAGTTCTTC
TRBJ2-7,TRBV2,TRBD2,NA,CASSVQAGAYEQYF,TGTGCCAGCAGTGTCCAAGCGGGGGCCTACGAGCAGTACTTC
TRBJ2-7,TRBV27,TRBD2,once,CASSTGTSSSEQYF,TGTGCCAGCAGCACCGGGACTAGTTCGAGTGAGCAGTACTTC
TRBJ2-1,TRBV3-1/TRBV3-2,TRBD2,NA,CASSQDARGGWDEQFF,TGTGCCAGCAGCCAAGATGCTAGGGGAGGGTGGGATGAGCAGTTCTTC
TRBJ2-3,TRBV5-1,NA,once,CASSKVLGPTDTQYF,TGCGCCAGCAGCAAGGTACTAGGGCCCACAGATACGCAGTATTTT
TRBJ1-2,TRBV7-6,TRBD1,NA,CASSARQGLGYTF,TGTGCCAGCAGCGCCCGACAGGGGCTCGGCTACACCTTC
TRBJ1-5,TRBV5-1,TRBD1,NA,CASSLGQGGGSQHF,TGCGCCAGCAGCTTAGGACAGGGCGGAGGGTCCCAGCATTTT
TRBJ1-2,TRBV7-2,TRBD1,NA,CASSADRVGANYGYTF,TGTGCCAGCAGCGCGGACAGGGTTGGTGCCAACTATGGCTACACCTTC
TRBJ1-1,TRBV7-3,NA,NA,CASSLIGGIENTEAFF,TGTGCCAGCAGCTTAATCGGGGGGATCGAAAACACTGAAGCTTTCTTT
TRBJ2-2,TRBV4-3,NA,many,CASSQSGSITGELFF,TGCGCCAGCAGCCAATCGGGGTCGATCACCGGGGAGCTGTTTTTT
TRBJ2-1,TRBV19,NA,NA,CASSMSGGGGGYNEQFF,TGTGCCAGTAGTATGTCGGGTGGCGGGGGCGGGTACAATGAGCAGTTCTTC
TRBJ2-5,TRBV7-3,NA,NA,CASSLNGVQETQYF,TGTGCCAGCAGCTTAAACGGGGTTCAAGAGACCCAGTACTTC
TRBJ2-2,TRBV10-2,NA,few,CASSAIGGSGELFF,TGCGCCAGCAGTGCCATTGGAGGGAGTGGGGAGCTGTTTTTT
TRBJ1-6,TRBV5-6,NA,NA,CASSTGVSPLHF,TGTGCCAGCAGCACCGGGGTTTCACCCCTCCACTTT
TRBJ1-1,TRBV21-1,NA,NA,CASLPRGAKAEAFF,TGTGCCAGCCTACCGCGGGGGGCGAAGGCTGAAGCTTTCTTT
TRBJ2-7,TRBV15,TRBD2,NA,CATSREREVGYEQYF,TGTGCCACCAGCAGGGAGCGGGAGGTTGGGTACGAGCAGTACTTC
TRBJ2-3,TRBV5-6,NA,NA,CASLRQTTDTQYF,TGTGCCAGCTTAAGACAAACCACAGATACGCAGTATTTT
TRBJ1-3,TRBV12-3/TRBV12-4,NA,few,CASSLIGGNTIYF,TGTGCCAGCAGTTTGATCGGGGGAAACACCATATATTTT
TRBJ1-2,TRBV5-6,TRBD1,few,CASSSQDRIYGYTF,TGTGCCAGCAGCTCCCAGGACAGGATCTATGGCTACACCTTC
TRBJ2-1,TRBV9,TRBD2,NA,CASSPRGGMGLPNEQFF,TGTGCCAGCAGCCCGCGGGGAGGGATGGGTTTGCCGAATGAGCAGTTCTTC
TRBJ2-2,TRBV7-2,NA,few,CASSLARPGELFF,TGTGCCAGCAGCTTAGCCAGGCCCGGGGAGCTGTTTTTT
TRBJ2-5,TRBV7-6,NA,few,CASSSQAETQYF,TGTGCCAGCAGCTCCCAGGCTGAGACCCAGTACTTC